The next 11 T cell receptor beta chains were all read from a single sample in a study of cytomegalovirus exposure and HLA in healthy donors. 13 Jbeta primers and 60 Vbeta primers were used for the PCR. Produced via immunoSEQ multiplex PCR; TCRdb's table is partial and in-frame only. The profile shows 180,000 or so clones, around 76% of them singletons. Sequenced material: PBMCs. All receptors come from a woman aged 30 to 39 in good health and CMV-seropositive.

CDR3 DNA: TGTGCCAGCAGAATGACAGTAATGGGGACGGGGGATTCACCCCTCCACTTT. Protein sequence: CASRMTVMGTGDSPLHF. This chain uses TRBV5-4 with TRBJ1-6; the D gene is possibly TRBD1 (5 bases). Germline V gene lookup returns CDR1 SGHNT and CDR2 YYREEE (reference sequence). V shed 5 bases and J shed 8 bases, with 23 bases lying between them. The CDR3 is 17 amino acids.

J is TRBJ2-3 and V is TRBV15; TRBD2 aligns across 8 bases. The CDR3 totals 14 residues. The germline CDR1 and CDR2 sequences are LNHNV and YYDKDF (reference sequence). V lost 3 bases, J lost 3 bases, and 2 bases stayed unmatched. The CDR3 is CATSSGGGTDTQYF. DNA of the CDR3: TGTGCCACCAGCAGCGGGGGGGGGACAGATACGCAGTATTTT.

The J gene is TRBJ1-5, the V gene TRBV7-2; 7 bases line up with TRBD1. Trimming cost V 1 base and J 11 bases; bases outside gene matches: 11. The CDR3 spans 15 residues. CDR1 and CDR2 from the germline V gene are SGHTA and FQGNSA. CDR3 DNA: TGTGCCAGCAGCTTAGGGCAGGGACAGTCATTCGCCCAGCATTTT. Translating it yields CASSLGQGQSFAQHF.

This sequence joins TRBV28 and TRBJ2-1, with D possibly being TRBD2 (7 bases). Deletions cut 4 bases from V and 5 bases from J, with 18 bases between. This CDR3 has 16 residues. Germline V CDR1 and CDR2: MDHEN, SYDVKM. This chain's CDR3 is CASSWTDDSGNNEQFF. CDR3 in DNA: TGTGCCAGCAGTTGGACAGACGACAGCGGGAACAATGAGCAGTTCTTC.

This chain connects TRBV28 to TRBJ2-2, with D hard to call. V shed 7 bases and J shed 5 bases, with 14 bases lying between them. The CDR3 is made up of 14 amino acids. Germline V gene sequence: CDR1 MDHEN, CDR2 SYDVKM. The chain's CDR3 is CASTPVFRTGELFF. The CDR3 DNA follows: TGTGCCAGCACTCCGGTCTTCCGGACCGGGGAGCTGTTTTTT.

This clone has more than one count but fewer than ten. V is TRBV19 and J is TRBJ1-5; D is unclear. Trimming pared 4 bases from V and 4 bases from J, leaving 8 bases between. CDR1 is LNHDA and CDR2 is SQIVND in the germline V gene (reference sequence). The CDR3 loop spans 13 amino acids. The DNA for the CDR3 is TGTGCCAGTAGTAGGCAGTATAATCAGCCCCAGCATTTT. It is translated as CASSRQYNQPQHF.

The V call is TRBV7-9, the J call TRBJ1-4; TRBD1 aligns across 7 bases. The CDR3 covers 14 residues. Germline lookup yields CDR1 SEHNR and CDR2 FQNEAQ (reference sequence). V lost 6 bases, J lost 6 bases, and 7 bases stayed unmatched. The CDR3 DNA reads TGTGCCAGCAGTGAGGGGGCCGTCGATGAAAAACTGTTTTTT. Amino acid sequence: CASSEGAVDEKLFF. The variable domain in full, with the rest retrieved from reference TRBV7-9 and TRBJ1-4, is DTGVSQNPRHKITKRGQNVTFRCDPISEHNRLYWYRQTLGQGPEFLTYFQNEAQLEKSRLLSDRFSAERPKGSFSTLEIQRTEQGDSAMYLCASSEGAVDEKLFFGSGTQLSVL.

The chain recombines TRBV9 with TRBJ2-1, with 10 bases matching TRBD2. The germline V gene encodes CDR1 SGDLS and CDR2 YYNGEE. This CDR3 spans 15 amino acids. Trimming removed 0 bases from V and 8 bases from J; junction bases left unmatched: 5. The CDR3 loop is CASSVGSGGIDEQFF. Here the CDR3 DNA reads TGTGCCAGCAGCGTAGGTAGCGGGGGGATAGATGAGCAGTTCTTC.

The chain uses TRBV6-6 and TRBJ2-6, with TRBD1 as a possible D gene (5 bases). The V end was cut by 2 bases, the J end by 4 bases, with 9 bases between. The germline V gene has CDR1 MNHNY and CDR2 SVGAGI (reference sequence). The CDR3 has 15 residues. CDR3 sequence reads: CASSYGASGANVLTF. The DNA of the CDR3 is TGTGCCAGCAGTTACGGGGCTTCCGGGGCCAACGTCCTGACTTTC.

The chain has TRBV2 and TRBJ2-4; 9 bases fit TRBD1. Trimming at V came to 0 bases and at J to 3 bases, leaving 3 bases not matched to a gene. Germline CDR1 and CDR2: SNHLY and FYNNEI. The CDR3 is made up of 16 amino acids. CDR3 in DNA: TGTGCCAGCAGTGAAGCCTACAGGGGGCGCAAAAACATTCAGTACTTC. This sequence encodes CASSEAYRGRKNIQYF.

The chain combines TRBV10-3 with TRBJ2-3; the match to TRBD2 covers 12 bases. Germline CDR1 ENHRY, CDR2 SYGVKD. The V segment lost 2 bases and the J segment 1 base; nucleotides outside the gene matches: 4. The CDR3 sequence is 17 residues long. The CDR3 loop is CAISETRLAGGTDTQYF. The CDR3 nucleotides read TGTGCCATCAGTGAGACCAGACTAGCGGGGGGCACAGATACGCAGTATTTT.